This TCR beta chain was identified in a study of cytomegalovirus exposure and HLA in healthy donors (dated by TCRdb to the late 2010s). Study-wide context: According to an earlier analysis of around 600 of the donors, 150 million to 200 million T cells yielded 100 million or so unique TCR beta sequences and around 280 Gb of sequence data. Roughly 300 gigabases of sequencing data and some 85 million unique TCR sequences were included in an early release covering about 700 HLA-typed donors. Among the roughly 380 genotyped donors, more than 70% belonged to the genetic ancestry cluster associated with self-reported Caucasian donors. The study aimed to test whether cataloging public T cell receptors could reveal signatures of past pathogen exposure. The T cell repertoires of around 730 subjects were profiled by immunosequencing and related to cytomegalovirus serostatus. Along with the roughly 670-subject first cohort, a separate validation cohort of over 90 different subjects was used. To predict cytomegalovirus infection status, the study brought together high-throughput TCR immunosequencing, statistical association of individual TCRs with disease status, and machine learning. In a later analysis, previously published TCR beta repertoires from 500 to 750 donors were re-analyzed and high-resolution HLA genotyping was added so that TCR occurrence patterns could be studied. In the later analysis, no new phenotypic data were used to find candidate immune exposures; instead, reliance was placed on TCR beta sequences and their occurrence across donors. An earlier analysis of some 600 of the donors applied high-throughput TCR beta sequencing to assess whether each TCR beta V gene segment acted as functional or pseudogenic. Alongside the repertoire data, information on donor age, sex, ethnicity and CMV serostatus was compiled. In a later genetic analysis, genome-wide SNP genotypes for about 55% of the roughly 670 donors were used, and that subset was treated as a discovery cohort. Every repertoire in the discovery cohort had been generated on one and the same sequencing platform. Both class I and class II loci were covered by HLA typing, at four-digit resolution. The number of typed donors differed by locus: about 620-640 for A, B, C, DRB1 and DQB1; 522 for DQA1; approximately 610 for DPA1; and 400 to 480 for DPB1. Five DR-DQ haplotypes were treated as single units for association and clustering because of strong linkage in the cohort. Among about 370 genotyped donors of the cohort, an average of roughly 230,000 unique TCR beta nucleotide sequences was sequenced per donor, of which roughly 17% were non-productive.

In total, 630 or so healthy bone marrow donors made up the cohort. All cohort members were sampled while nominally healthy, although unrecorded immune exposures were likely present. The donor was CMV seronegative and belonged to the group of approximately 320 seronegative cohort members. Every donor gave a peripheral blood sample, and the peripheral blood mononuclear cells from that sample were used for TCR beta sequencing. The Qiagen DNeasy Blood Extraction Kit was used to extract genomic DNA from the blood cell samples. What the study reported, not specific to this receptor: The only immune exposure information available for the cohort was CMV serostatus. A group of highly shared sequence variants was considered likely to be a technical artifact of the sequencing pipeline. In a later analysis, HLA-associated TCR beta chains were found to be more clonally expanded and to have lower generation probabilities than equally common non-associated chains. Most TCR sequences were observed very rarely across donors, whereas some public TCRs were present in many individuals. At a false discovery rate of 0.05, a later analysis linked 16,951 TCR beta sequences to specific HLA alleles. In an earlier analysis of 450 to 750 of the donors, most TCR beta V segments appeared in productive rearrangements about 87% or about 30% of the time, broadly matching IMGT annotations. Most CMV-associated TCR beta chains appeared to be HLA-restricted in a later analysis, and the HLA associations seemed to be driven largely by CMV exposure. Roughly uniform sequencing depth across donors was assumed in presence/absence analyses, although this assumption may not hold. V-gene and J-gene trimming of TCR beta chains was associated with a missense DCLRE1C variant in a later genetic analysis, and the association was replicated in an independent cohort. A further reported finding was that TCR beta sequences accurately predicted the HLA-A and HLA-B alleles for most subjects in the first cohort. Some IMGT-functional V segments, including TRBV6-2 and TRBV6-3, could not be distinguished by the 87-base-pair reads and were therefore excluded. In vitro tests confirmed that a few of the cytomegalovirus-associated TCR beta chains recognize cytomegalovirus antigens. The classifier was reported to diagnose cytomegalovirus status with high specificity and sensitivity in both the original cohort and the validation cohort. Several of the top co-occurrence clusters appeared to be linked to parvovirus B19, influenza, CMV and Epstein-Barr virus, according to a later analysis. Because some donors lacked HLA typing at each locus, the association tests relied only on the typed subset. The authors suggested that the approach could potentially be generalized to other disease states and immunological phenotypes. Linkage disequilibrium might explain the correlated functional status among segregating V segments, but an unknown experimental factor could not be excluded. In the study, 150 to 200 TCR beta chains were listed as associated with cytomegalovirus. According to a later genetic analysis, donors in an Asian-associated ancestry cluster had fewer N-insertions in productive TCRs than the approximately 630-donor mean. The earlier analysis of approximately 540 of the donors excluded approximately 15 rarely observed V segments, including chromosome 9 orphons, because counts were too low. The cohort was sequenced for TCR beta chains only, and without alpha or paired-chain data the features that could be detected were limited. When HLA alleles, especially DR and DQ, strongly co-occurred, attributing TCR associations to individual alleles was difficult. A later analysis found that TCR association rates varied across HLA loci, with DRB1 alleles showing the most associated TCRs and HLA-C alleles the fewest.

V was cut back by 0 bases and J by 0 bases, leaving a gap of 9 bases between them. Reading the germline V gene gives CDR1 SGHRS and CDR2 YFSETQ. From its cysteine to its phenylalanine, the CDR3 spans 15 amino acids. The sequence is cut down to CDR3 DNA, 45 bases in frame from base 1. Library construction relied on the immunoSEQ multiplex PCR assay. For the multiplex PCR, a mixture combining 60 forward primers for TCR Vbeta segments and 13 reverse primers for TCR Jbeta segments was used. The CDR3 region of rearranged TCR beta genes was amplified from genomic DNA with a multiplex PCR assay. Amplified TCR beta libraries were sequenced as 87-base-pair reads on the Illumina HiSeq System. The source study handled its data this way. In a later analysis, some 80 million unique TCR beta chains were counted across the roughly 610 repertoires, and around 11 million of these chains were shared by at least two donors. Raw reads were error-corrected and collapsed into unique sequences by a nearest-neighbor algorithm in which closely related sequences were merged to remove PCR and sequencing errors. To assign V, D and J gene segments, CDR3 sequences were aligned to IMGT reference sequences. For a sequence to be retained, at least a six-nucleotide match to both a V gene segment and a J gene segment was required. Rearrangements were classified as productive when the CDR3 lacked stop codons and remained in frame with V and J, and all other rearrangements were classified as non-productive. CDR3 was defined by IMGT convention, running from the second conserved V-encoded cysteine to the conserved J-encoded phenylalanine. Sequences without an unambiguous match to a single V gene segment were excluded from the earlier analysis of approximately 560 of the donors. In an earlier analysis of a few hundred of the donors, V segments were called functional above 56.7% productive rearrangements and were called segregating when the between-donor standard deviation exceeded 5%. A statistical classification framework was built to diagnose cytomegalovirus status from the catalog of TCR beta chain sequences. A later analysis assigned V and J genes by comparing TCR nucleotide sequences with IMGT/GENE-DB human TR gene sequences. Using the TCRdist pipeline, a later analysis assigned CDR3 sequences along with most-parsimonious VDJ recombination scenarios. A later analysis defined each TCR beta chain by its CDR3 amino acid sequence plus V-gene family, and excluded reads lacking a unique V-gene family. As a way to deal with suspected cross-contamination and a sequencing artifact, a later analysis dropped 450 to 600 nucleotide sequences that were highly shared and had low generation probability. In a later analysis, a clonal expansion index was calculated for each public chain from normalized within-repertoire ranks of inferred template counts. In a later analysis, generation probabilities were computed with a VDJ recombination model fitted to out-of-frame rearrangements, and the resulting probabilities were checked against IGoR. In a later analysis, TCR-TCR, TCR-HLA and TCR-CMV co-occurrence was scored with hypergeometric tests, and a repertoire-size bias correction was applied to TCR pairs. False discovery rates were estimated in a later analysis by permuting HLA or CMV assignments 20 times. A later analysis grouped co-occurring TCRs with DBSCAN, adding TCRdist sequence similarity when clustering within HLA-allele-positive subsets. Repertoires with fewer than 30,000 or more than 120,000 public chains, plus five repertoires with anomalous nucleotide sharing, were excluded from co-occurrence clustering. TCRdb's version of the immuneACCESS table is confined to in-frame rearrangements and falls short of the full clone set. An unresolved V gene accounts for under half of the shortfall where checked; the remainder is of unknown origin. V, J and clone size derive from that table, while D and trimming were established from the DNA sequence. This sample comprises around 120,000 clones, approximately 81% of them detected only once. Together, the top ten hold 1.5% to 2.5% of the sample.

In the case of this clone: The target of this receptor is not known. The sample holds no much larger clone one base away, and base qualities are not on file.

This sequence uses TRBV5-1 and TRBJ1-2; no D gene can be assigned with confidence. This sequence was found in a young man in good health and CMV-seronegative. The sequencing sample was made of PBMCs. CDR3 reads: CASSLDGEANYGYTF. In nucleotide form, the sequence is TGCGCCAGCAGCTTGGATGGAGAAGCTAACTATGGCTACACCTTC. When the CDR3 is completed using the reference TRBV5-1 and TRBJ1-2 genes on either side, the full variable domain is KAGVTQTPRYLIKTRGQQVTLSCSPISGHRSVSWYQQTPGQGLQFLFEYFSETQRNKGNFPGRFSGRQFSNSRSEMNVSTLELGDSALYLCASSLDGEANYGYTFGSGTRLTVV.